This T cell receptor beta chain was obtained from a study of blood T cells in healthy people across ages. Study observations and caveats: Diversity figures derived from one million T cells were judged to underestimate the true value.

This clonotype was seen just once. Its antigen is not known. A J-beta primer mix and a sample-barcoded 5' primer were used in a second PCR of about 7 to 12 cycles. Each CDR3 protein is one row after TCRdb ran MiXCR on the 5' RACE reads. Of about 640,000 distinct CDR3 sequences listed, under 70% are singletons. The CDR3 length is 15 residues. Germline trimming cut 5 bases from V and 0 bases from J; bases unmatched to any gene: 6. The germline gives CDR1 LGHDT, CDR2 YNNKEL (reference sequence). A minimum of 7 million PBMCs was isolated per sample. The sequenced sample consisted of blood. This receptor was identified in a man in his 60s in good health. The chain links TRBV3-1 to TRBJ1-1; 7 bases agree with TRBD1. CDR3 loop: CASSEKQGLNTEAFF. In DNA form, the CDR3 reads TGTGCCAGCAGCGAAAAACAGGGGCTGAACACTGAAGCTTTCTTT.